This T cell receptor (beta chain) was sequenced during a study of blood T cell repertoires in COVID-19. As for the study in general: Samples of COVID-19 (acute and convalescent) were obtained from the United States, Italy and Spain.

Original data processing: Cell counts per sample came from amplifying reference gene primers. Clones were sequenced by immunoSEQ multiplex PCR, and TCRdb holds only the in-frame ones, with some missing. The V and J calls and clone size are taken from that table; D and trimming were inferred from the DNA. The table shows 50,000 to 65,000 clones, with around 80% occurring only once. The CDR3 runs to 15 residues. J lost 6 bases, V lost 3 bases, and 8 bases had no gene match. Germline V gene data show CDR1 as SGHRS and CDR2 as YFSETQ. This receptor was identified in a human donor in a cohort sampled during active COVID-19. The chain employs TRBV5-1 and TRBJ2-3, with TRBD1 identical over 9 bases. The sample was peripheral blood. CDR3 coding DNA: TGCGCCAGCAGCTACCAGGACAGGGGTCGGGATACGCAGTATTTT. This gives the protein CASSYQDRGRDTQYF.